The source of this T cell receptor (beta chain) is a study of CXCR3-negative and CXCR3-positive naive CD8 T cells. Study results and caveats: Similar TRBV-TRBJ usage was seen in naive cells (both CXCR3-negative and CXCR3-positive), but memory cells differed. It was found that naive subsets had comparable surface CD5, and TCR strength was inferred from TRB CDR3 properties. TRB CDR3 hydrophobicity was greater in CXCR3-positive naive cells than in CXCR3-negative naive cells.

Remarks on this clonotype: The antigen remains unidentified.

Every CD8+ T cell subset underwent triplicate sorting at some 300,000 cells apiece. The study made its TRB cDNA libraries by 5' RACE, adding UMI labels. TCRdb processed the 5' RACE reads again and assigns one entry to each CDR3 protein, with no DNA. The sample totals 120,000 to 150,000 distinct CDR3 sequences. The CDR3 loop spans 13 amino acids. CDR1 is MNHEY, CDR2 SVGEGT, per germline. J is TRBJ1-1 and V is TRBV6-2 or TRBV6-3. Sequencing was done on a sample of naive CXCR3+ CD8+ T cells from blood. Documented subset: CD45RO-CCR7+CD27+CD95- naive CD8+ T cells expressing CXCR3 (TNR3+). The source of this sequence is a human donor in good health. Some clones in this sample may be carry-over from other donors' samples. CDR3 sequence reads: CASSPDLNTEAFF.